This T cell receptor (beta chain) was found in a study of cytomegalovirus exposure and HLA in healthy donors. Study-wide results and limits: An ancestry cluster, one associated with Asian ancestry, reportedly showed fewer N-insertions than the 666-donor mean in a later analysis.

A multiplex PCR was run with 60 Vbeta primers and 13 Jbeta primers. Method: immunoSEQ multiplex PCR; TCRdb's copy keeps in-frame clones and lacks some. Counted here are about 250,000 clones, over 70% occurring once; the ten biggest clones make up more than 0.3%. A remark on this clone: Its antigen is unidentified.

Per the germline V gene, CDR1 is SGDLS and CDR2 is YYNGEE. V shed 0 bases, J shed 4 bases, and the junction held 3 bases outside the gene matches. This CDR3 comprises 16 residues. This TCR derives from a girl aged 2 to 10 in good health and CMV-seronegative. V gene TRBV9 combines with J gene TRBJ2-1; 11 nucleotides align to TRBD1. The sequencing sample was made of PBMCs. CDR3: CASSVGGTGGYNEQFF. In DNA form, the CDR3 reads TGTGCCAGCAGCGTAGGCGGGACAGGGGGTTACAATGAGCAGTTCTTC.